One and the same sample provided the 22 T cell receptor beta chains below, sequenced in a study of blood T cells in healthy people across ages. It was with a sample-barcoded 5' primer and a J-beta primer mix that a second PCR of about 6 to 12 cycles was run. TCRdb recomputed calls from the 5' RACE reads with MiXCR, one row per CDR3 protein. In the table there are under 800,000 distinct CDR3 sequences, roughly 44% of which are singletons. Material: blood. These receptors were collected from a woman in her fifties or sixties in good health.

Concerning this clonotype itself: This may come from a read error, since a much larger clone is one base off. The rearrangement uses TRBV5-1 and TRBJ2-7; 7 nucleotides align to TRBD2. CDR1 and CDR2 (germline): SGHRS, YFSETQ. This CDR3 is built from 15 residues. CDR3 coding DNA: TGCGCCGGCAGCTTGGAGGTGGGAGGGCCCTACGAGCAGTACTTC. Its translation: CAGSLEVGGPYEQYF.

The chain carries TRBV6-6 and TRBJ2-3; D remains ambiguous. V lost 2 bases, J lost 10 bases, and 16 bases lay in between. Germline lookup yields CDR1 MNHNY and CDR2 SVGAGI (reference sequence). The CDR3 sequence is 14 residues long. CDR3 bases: TGTGCCAGCAGTTACGTCCCCCCTGGGGATGCGCAGTATTTT. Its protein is CASSYVPPGDAQYF.

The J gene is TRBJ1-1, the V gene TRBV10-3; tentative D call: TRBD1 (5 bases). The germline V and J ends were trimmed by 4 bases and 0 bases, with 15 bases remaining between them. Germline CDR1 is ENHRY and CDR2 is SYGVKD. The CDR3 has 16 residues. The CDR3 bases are TGTGCCATCAGTGGTTCCGGGGGAAGGATGAACACTGAAGCTTTCTTT. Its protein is CAISGSGGRMNTEAFF.

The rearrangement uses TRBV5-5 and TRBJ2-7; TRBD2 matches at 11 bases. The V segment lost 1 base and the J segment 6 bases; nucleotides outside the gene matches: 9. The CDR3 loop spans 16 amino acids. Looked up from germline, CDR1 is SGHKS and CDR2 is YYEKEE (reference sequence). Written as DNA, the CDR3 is TGTGCCAGCAGCTTGACCCGACTAGCGGGATCCGGCGAGCAGTACTTC. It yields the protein CASSLTRLAGSGEQYF. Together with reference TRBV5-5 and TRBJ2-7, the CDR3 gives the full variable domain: DAGVTQSPTHLIKTRGQQVTLRCSPISGHKSVSWYQQVLGQGPQFIFQYYEKEERGRGNFPDRFSARQFPNYSSELNVNALLLGDSALYLCASSLTRLAGSGEQYFGPGTRLTVT.

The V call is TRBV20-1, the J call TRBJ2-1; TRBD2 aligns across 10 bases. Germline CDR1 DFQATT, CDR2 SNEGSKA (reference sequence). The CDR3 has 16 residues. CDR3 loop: CSYPSGSVISYNEQFF. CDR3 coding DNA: TGCAGCTATCCTAGCGGGAGCGTCATATCCTACAATGAGCAGTTCTTC.

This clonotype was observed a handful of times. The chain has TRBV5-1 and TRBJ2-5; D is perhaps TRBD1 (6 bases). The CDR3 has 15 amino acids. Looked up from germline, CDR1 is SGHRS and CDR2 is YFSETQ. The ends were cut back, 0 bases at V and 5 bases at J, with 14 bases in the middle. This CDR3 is CASSLAAGVGETQYF. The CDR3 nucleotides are TGCGCCAGCAGCTTGGCCGCAGGGGTGGGCGAGACCCAGTACTTC.

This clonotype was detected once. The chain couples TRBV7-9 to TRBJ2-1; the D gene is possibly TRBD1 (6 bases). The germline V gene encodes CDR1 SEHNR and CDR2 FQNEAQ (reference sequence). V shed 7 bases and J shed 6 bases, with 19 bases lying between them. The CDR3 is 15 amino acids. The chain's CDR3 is CASIPSPGVSNEQFF. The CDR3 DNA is TGTGCCAGCATCCCCAGTCCAGGGGTGTCCAATGAGCAGTTCTTC.

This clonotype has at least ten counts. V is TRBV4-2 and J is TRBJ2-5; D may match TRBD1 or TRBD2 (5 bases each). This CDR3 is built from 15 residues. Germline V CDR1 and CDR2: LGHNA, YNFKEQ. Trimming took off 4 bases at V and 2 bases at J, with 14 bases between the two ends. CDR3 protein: CASSLSRGGQETQYF. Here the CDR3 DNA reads TGTGCCAGCAGCCTCTCCCGGGGCGGACAAGAGACCCAGTACTTC.

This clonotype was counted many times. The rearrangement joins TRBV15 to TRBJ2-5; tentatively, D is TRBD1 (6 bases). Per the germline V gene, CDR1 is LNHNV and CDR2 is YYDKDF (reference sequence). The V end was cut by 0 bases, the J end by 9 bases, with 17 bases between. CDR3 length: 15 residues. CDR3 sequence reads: CATSRDKAGARPQYF. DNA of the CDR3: TGTGCCACCAGCAGAGATAAGGCAGGGGCTAGGCCCCAGTACTTC.

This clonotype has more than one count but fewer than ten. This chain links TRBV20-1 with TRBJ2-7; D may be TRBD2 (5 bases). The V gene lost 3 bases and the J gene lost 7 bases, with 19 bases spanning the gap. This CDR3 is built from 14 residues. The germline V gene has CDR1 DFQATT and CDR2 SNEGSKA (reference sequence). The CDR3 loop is CSASDAPLRGEQYF. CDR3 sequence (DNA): TGCAGTGCTAGTGATGCGCCCTTAAGAGGGGAGCAGTACTTC.

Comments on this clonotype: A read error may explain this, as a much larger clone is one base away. The DNA for the CDR3 is TGCAGCGTCCAAAGGAGAGCAGGTAGCGATGAGCAGTTCTTC. Translation gives CSVQRRAGSDEQFF. V and J are TRBV29-1 and TRBJ2-1; D possibly corresponds to TRBD2 (5 bases). Germline CDR1 reads SQVTM; CDR2 reads ANQGSEA. Trimming pared 6 bases from V and 8 bases from J, leaving 20 bases between. The CDR3 is 14 residues long.

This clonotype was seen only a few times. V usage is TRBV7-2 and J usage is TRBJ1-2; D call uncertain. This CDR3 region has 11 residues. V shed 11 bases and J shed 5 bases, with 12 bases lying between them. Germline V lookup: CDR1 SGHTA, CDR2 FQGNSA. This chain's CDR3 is CASGPLYGYTF. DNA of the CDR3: TGTGCCTCCGGTCCCTTATATGGCTACACCTTC.

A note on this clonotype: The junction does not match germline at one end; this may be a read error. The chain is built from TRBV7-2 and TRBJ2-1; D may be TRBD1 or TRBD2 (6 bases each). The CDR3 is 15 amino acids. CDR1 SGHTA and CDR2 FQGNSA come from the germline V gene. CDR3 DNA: TGTGTCAGCAACCAGGGGCGGGACTCCTACAATGAGCAGTTCTTC. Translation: CVSNQGRDSYNEQFF.

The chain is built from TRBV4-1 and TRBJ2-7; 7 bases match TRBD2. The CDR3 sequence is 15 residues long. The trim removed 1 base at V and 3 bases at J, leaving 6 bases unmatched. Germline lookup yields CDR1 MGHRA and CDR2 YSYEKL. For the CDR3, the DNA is TGCGCCAGCAGCCAAGGGCTAGCGGACCGCTACGAGCAGTACTTC. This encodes CASSQGLADRYEQYF.

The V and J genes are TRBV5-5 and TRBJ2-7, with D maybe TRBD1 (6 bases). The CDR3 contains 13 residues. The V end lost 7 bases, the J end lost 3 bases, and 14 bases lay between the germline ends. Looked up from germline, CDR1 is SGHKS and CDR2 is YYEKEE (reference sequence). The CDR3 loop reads CASAPGHIYEQYF. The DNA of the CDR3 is TGTGCCAGCGCCCCGGGACACATCTACGAGCAGTACTTC. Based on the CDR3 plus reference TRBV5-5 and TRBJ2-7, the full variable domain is DAGVTQSPTHLIKTRGQQVTLRCSPISGHKSVSWYQQVLGQGPQFIFQYYEKEERGRGNFPDRFSARQFPNYSSELNVNALLLGDSALYLCASAPGHIYEQYFGPGTRLTVT.

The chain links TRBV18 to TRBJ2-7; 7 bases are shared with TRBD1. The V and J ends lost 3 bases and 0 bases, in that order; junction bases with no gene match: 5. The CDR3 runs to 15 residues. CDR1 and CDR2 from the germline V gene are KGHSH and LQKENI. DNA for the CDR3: TGTGCCAGCTCACCTACGGACAGGAGCTCCTACGAGCAGTACTTC. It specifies CASSPTDRSSYEQYF.

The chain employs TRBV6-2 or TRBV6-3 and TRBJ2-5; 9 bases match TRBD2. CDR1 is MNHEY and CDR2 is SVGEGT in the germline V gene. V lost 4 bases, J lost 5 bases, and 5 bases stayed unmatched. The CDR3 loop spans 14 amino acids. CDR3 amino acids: CASSWRGGPETQYF. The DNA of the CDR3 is TGTGCCAGCAGTTGGCGGGGGGGCCCTGAGACCCAGTACTTC.

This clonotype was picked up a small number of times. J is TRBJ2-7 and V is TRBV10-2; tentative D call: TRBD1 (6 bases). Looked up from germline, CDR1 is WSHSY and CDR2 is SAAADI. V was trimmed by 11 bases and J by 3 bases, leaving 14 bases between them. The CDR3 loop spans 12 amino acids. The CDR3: CASGQTYYEQYF. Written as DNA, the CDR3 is TGCGCCTCAGGACAGACCTACTACGAGCAGTACTTC.

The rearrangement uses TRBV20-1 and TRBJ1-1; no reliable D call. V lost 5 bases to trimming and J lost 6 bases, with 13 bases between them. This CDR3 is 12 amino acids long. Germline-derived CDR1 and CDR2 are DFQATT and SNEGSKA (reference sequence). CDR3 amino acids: CSAYTANAEAFF. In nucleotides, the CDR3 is TGCAGTGCTTATACAGCAAACGCTGAAGCTTTCTTT.

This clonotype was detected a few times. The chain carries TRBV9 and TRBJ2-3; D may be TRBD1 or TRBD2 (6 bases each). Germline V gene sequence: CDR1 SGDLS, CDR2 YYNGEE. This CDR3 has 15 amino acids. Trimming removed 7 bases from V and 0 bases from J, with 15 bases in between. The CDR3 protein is CASRPSGASTDTQYF. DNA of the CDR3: TGTGCCAGCCGCCCCTCGGGGGCGAGCACAGATACGCAGTATTTT.

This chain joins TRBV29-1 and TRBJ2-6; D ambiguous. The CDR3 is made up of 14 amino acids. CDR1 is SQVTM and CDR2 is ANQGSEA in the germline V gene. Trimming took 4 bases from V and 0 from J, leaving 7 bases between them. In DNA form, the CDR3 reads TGCAGCGTTGTCGATGACTCTGGGGCCAACGTCCTGACTTTC. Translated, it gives CSVVDDSGANVLTF.

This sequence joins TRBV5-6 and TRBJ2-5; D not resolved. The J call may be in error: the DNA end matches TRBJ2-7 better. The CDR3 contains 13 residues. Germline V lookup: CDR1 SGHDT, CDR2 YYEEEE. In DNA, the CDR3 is TGTGCCAGCAGCTTCGTGGTCACACTCGAGCAGTACTTC. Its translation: CASSFVVTLEQYF.